The 24 T cell receptor beta chains below were found in one sample sequenced in a study of shared clonotypes between healthy human individuals. Assay: immunoSEQ multiplex PCR; the TCRdb copy retains only in-frame clones and omits some. The repertoire holds about 1.1 million clones, with around three quarters as singletons. The sample was memory CD4+ T cells from PBMCs. As to subset: CD45RA-negative fraction. The receptors derive from a man between 18 and 35 years old in good health. Some clones in this sample may be carry-over from other donors' samples.

The chain employs TRBV4-2 and TRBJ1-1, with 10 positions matching TRBD1. J lost 12 bases, V lost 0 bases, and 4 bases had no gene match. CDR3 length: 13 residues. Germline values: CDR1 LGHNA, CDR2 YNFKEQ. The CDR3 DNA sequence: TGTGCCAGCAGCCAAGACGGGACAGGGGTGCCTTTCTTT. It yields the protein CASSQDGTGVPFF.

This chain links TRBV29-1 with TRBJ2-1, with 8 bases lining up with TRBD2. Germline lookup yields CDR1 SQVTM and CDR2 ANQGSEA. The CDR3 loop spans 16 amino acids. The ends lost 5 bases at V and 3 bases at J; junction bases unmatched: 12. CDR3 in amino acids: CSVLAGSLKNYNEQFF. CDR3 nucleotides: TGCAGCGTTTTAGCGGGGTCTCTCAAAAACTACAATGAGCAGTTCTTC.

The chain has TRBV28 and TRBJ2-4; 10 positions match TRBD2. V shed 6 bases, J shed 5 bases, and the junction held 10 bases outside the gene matches. This CDR3 has 16 residues. Germline V CDR1 and CDR2: MDHEN, SYDVKM. The CDR3 sequence: CASSPGSGRGENIQYF. The CDR3 nucleotides are TGTGCCAGCAGCCCGGGCAGCGGGAGGGGGGAAAACATTCAGTACTTC. Based on the CDR3 plus reference TRBV28 and TRBJ2-4, the full variable domain is DVKVTQSSRYLVKRTGEKVFLECVQDMDHENMFWYRQDPGLGLRLIYFSYDVKMKEKGDIPEGYSVSREKKERFSLILESASTNQTSMYLCASSPGSGRGENIQYFGAGTRLSVL.

On this clone: This same CDR3 is encoded by further DNA sequences in the sample. This chain joins TRBV6-1 and TRBJ1-5; no firm D call. The germline V gene encodes CDR1 MNHNS and CDR2 SASEGT. Trimming pared 4 bases from V and 6 bases from J, leaving 10 bases between. The CDR3 runs 13 residues. CDR3 amino acids: CASSVGAGQPQHF. The DNA for the CDR3 is TGTGCCAGCAGTGTGGGTGCTGGTCAGCCCCAGCATTTT.

The rearrangement uses TRBV5-1 and TRBJ2-5; D uncertain. V was cut by 4 bases and J by 4 bases, with 8 bases left in between. CDR3 length: 12 amino acids. Per the germline V gene, CDR1 is SGHRS and CDR2 is YFSETQ. Here the CDR3 reads CASSQTLETQYF. CDR3 DNA: TGCGCCAGCAGCCAAACCCTAGAGACCCAGTACTTC.

The J gene is TRBJ2-2, the V gene TRBV7-2; TRBD1 matches at 8 bases. The CDR3 totals 14 residues. The germline V gene encodes CDR1 SGHTA and CDR2 FQGNSA. V was pared by 5 bases and J by 3 bases, with 2 bases of the junction left unmatched. Written as DNA, the CDR3 is TGTGCCAGCAGCCGGACAGGGTACACCGGGGAGCTGTTTTTT. It translates to CASSRTGYTGELFF.

The chain couples TRBV7-8 to TRBJ2-5, with 10 positions matching TRBD1. The CDR3 has 16 amino acids. Germline values: CDR1 SGHVS, CDR2 FQNEAQ. V was clipped by 1 base and J by 4 bases; unmatched bases: 6. DNA of the CDR3: TGTGCCAGCAGCTTAGGCCGACAGGGGGCGGGAGAGACCCAGTACTTC. Protein: CASSLGRQGAGETQYF.

The V and J genes are TRBV4-2 and TRBJ2-1; 7 bases line up with TRBD2. After removal of 0 bases from V and 3 bases from J, the junction contained 8 bases not matched to a gene. CDR1 and CDR2 from the germline V gene are LGHNA and YNFKEQ. There are 17 residues in the CDR3. DNA for the CDR3: TGTGCCAGCAGCCAAGATTCGGGGCGGGAGTTCTACAATGAGCAGTTCTTC. Amino acids: CASSQDSGREFYNEQFF.

The V gene is TRBV19, the J gene TRBJ2-1; no firm D call. Trimming pared 3 bases from V and 7 bases from J, leaving 7 bases between. The germline CDR1 and CDR2 sequences are LNHDA and SQIVND (reference sequence). The length of the CDR3 is 12 residues. This CDR3 is CASSMSRNEQFF. CDR3 DNA: TGTGCCAGTAGTATGTCCAGAAATGAGCAGTTCTTC. Drawing the rest from reference TRBV19 and TRBJ2-1, the complete variable domain is DGGITQSPKYLFRKEGQNVTLSCEQNLNHDAMYWYRQDPGQGLRLIYYSQIVNDFQKGDIAEGYSVSREKKESFPLTVTSAQKNPTAFYLCASSMSRNEQFFGPGTRLTVL.

This clone was recorded once. J is TRBJ2-1 and V is TRBV7-2; D call uncertain. The germline V and J ends were trimmed by 2 bases and 8 bases, with 13 bases remaining between them. CDR1 SGHTA and CDR2 FQGNSA come from the germline V gene. There are 14 residues in the CDR3. CDR3 nucleotide sequence: TGTGCCAGCAGCTTATCCCGCGGCAGCGATGAGCAGTTCTTC. It codes for CASSLSRGSDEQFF.

The table lists this clone with a few counts. CDR3 sequence (DNA): TGTGCTAGTGGTTTGGGGACTAGCGGGACAGCAGATACGCAGTATTTT. It encodes CASGLGTSGTADTQYF. The rearrangement joins TRBV12-5 to TRBJ2-3; 12 positions agree with TRBD2. The J segment lost 4 bases and the V segment lost 1 base, leaving 3 bases of the junction unmatched. The CDR3 loop spans 16 amino acids. The germline V gene encodes CDR1 LGHNT and CDR2 FRNRAP.

The CDR3 nucleotides read TGTGCCAGCAGTCTTGGATTCAGGAACACTGAAGCTTTCTTT. Amino acids: CASSLGFRNTEAFF. The chain is built from TRBV6-6 and TRBJ1-1; no definite D call. Germline V gene lookup returns CDR1 MNHNY and CDR2 SVGAGI (reference sequence). Trimming pared 5 bases from V and 1 base from J, leaving 11 bases between. The length of the CDR3 is 14 residues.

The J gene is TRBJ2-7, the V gene TRBV28; tentative D call: TRBD2 (5 bases). Trimming stripped 1 base from V and 9 bases from J, with 10 bases between. Per germline, CDR1 MDHEN and CDR2 SYDVKM. The CDR3 totals 12 residues. CDR3 bases: TGTGCCAGCAGTTTATCCCGGGGTGCGCAGTACTTC. It yields the protein CASSLSRGAQYF. The variable domain in full, with the rest retrieved from reference TRBV28 and TRBJ2-7, is DVKVTQSSRYLVKRTGEKVFLECVQDMDHENMFWYRQDPGLGLRLIYFSYDVKMKEKGDIPEGYSVSREKKERFSLILESASTNQTSMYLCASSLSRGAQYFGPGTRLTVT.

This chain uses TRBV10-2 with TRBJ2-7; 12 bases fit TRBD2. Germline CDR1 and CDR2: WSHSY and SAAADI. The CDR3 spans 14 residues. With 6 bases clipped from V and 7 bases from J, the junction kept 7 bases outside the gene matches. The CDR3: CASRELAGGREQYF. As DNA, the CDR3 is TGCGCCAGCAGGGAACTAGCGGGAGGAAGGGAGCAGTACTTC.

The chain carries TRBV2 and TRBJ1-4, with TRBD1 as a possible D gene (5 bases). V lost 6 bases and J lost 8, with 19 bases in between. CDR1 and CDR2 (germline): SNHLY, FYNNEI. This CDR3 contains 15 residues. CDR3 in DNA: TGTGCCAGCAGGCTACAGGATAAGCAGCTAGAAAAACTGTTTTTT. Residues: CASRLQDKQLEKLFF.

The chain carries TRBV18 and TRBJ2-1, with 8 bases identical to TRBD1. Trimming cost V 4 bases and J 12 bases; bases outside gene matches: 20. The CDR3 runs 17 residues. Per germline, CDR1 KGHSH and CDR2 LQKENI. CDR3 coding DNA: TGTGCCAGCTCACGCACCCAGACAGGGGTGGATTTTATGGGGCAGTTCTTC. It is translated as CASSRTQTGVDFMGQFF.

The chain carries TRBV7-3 and TRBJ2-2; the match to TRBD1 covers 11 bases. Trimming removed 4 bases from V and 4 bases from J; junction bases left unmatched: 2. Germline values: CDR1 SGHTA, CDR2 FQGTGA. This CDR3 is 15 amino acids long. CDR3 nucleotides: TGTGCCAGCAGCTCGGGACAGGGGGGCACCGGGGAGCTGTTTTTT. This encodes CASSSGQGGTGELFF.

CDR3 loop: CASSYAGGDGYTF. The CDR3 DNA is TGTGCCAGCAGTTACGCAGGGGGCGATGGCTACACCTTC. This chain joins TRBV6-6 and TRBJ1-2, with 8 bases that match TRBD1. Trimming cost V 2 bases and J 6 bases; bases outside gene matches: 2. This CDR3 region has 13 residues. Germline V gene lookup returns CDR1 MNHNY and CDR2 SVGAGI (reference sequence).

This chain joins TRBV7-2 and TRBJ2-5, with 8 bases identical to TRBD1. V lost 3 bases, J lost 6 bases, and 3 bases stayed unmatched. Germline CDR1 and CDR2: SGHTA and FQGNSA. CDR3 length equals 13 residues. In DNA, the CDR3 is TGTGCCAGCAGCTTGGGACAGGAACAGACCCAGTACTTC. It is translated as CASSLGQEQTQYF.

V and J are TRBV19 and TRBJ2-5; TRBD1 matches 9 bases. In germline, CDR1 is LNHDA, CDR2 SQIVND (reference sequence). The length of the CDR3 is 16 residues. J lost 4 bases, V lost 6 bases, and 12 bases had no gene match. The CDR3 here is CASSPGGTGSRETQYF. As DNA, the CDR3 is TGTGCCAGTAGCCCAGGGGGGACAGGGAGTCGAGAGACCCAGTACTTC.

The V call is TRBV30, the J call TRBJ2-7, with unresolved D. CDR3 size: 15 residues. The V end was cut by 0 bases, the J end by 3 bases, with 15 bases between. Germline V gives CDR1 GTSNPN, CDR2 SVGIG (reference sequence). The chain's CDR3 is CAWSVLTNNYYEQYF. DNA for the CDR3: TGTGCCTGGAGTGTATTGACAAATAACTACTACGAGCAGTACTTC.

V is TRBV29-1 and J is TRBJ1-2; D remains ambiguous. This CDR3 spans 12 amino acids. Per germline, CDR1 SQVTM and CDR2 ANQGSEA. V was cut by 6 bases and J by 4 bases, with 12 bases left in between. The DNA for the CDR3 is TGCAGCGTCTTAGCGGGTCGCTATGGCTACACCTTC. The encoded protein is CSVLAGRYGYTF.

The sample holds a few counts of this clone. The chain joins TRBV6-5 to TRBJ1-2; the match to TRBD1 covers 8 bases. V shed 6 bases and J 2 bases; nucleotides not matched to a gene: 2. The CDR3 has 13 amino acids. Germline CDR1 is MNHEY and CDR2 is SVGAGI. CDR3 region: CASRGDRNYGYTF. CDR3 DNA sequence: TGTGCCAGCAGGGGGGACAGGAACTATGGCTACACCTTC.

This clone was picked up many times. The chain employs TRBV9 and TRBJ2-2; 15 nucleotides match TRBD2. Germline CDR1 and CDR2: SGDLS and YYNGEE. V trimming: 3 bases; J trimming: 2 bases; junction bases outside the gene matches: 2. The CDR3 loop spans 17 amino acids. The CDR3 DNA reads TGTGCCAGCAGCGCGGGACTAGCGGGAGGAAACACCGGGGAGCTGTTTTTT. Amino acid sequence: CASSAGLAGGNTGELFF. The full variable domain, with the rest looked up from reference TRBV9 and TRBJ2-2, is DSGVTQTPKHLITATGQRVTLRCSPRSGDLSVYWYQQSLDQGLQFLIQYYNGEERAKGNILERFSAQQFPDLHSELNLSSLELGDSALYFCASSAGLAGGNTGELFFGEGSRLTVL.